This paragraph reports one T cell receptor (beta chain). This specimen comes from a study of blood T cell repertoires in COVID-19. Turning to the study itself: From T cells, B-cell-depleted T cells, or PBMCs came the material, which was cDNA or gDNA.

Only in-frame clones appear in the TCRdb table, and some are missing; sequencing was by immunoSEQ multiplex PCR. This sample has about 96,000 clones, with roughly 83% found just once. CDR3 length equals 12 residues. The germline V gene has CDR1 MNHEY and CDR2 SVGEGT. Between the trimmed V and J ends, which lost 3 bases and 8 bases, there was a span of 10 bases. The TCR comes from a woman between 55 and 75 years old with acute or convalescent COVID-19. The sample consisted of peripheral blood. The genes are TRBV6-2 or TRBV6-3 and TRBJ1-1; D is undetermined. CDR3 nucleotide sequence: TGTGCCAGCAGTTATTCGGTTGCCGAAGCTTTCTTT. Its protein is CASSYSVAEAFF.